This T cell receptor beta chain was recorded in a study of blood T cells in healthy people across ages. Study findings and constraints: Roughly linearly, TCR beta diversity per million T cells fell as age increased. Naive T cell percentage showed a strong correlation with the diversity of TCR beta.

Primed by a sample-barcoded 5' primer and a J-beta primer mix, a second PCR proceeded for 7 to 11 cycles. Every molecule of cDNA carried a tag from a template-switch adaptor with 12 random nucleotides. TCRdb used MiXCR to reprocess the 5' RACE reads, holding one entry per CDR3 protein. The sample has about 830,000 distinct CDR3 sequences; around 62% are singletons. With respect to this clonotype: No antigen is known for it.

The CDR3 is 19 amino acids. CDR1 and CDR2 from the germline V gene are SGHVS and FQNEAQ. Trimming removed 7 bases from V and 0 bases from J; junction bases left unmatched: 9. The sequence was collected from a man younger than 45 in good health. Input material: blood. This rearrangement joins TRBV7-8 to TRBJ2-1; 16 nucleotides match TRBD2. This CDR3 reads CASKKGTSGGGSSYNEQFF. The CDR3 nucleotides are TGTGCCAGCAAGAAGGGGACTAGCGGGGGGGGGAGCTCCTACAATGAGCAGTTCTTC.